The 2 T cell receptor beta chains given below trace back to one sample, sequenced in a study of blood T cell repertoires in COVID-19. The method was immunoSEQ multiplex PCR; TCRdb's version includes in-frame clones alone and lacks a portion of them. The sample gives 300,000 to 450,000 clones, 85% to 90% of which show up once; over 2.5% is in the top ten. The sequenced material came from peripheral blood. The receptors come from a human donor in a cohort sampled during active COVID-19.

The rearrangement joins TRBV19 to TRBJ2-2, with 12 bases lining up with TRBD1. V lost 4 bases, J lost 0 bases, and 6 bases stayed unmatched. Germline V CDR1 and CDR2: LNHDA, SQIVND (reference sequence). This CDR3 region has 18 residues. The CDR3 sequence is CASSRPGQGAPNTGELFF. CDR3 in DNA: TGTGCCAGTAGTAGGCCGGGACAGGGGGCGCCGAACACCGGGGAGCTGTTTTTT.

This clone was recorded only once. J is TRBJ2-2 and V is TRBV2, with TRBD1 matching 7 bases. The junction had 11 bases not matched to a gene; V was cut back by 9 bases and J by 1 base. This CDR3 contains 16 residues. Germline loops: CDR1 SNHLY, CDR2 FYNNEI. The CDR3 region has the DNA TGTGCCAGAGATTTTTCCGGGACAGTGAACACCGGGGAGCTGTTTTTT. Translation: CARDFSGTVNTGELFF. Full variable domain (rest looked up from reference TRBV2 and TRBJ2-2): EPEVTQTPSHQVTQMGQEVILRCVPISNHLYFYWYRQILGQKVEFLVSFYNNEISEKSEIFDDQFSVERPDGSNFTLKIRSTKLEDSAMYFCARDFSGTVNTGELFFGEGSRLTVL.